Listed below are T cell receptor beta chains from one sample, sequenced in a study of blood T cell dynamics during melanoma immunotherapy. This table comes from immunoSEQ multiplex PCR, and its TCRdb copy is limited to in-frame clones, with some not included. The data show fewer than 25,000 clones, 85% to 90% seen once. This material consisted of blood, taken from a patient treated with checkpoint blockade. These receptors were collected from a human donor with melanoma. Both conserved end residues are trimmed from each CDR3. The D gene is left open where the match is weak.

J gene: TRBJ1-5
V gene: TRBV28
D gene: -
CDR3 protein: ASSQPGDVQPQH

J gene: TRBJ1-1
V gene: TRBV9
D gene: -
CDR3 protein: ASSVEKGLNTEAF

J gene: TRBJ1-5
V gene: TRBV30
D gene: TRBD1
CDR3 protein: AWSAQTGGITQPQH

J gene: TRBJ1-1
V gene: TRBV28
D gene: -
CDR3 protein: ASSLLGRGSTEAF

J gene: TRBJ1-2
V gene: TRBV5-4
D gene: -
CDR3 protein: ASSLATGYGYT

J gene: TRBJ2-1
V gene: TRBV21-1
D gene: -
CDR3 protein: ASKEGGLYNEQF

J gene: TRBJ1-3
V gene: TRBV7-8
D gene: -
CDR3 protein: ASSQTDGNTIY

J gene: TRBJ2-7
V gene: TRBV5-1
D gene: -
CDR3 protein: ASSTGGGSGRSYEQY

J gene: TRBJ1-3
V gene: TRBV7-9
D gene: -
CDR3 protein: AGGYRDGNTIY

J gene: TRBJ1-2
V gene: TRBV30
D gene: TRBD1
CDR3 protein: AWGTGVGGYT

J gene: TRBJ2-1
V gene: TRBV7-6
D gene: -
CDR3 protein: ASSLPADSNSYNEQF

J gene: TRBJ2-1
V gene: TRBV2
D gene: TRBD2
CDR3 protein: ASSPSGGAGYNEQF

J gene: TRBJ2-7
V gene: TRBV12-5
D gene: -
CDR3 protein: ASGSQTGVGVNEQY

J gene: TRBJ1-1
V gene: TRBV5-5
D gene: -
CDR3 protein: ASSRDPWAEAF

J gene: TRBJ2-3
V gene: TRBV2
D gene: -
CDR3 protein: ASRTGAIDTQY

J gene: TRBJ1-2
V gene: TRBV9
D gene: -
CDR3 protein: ASSFFPRVMGGYT

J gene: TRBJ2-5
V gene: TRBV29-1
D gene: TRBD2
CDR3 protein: SVETVGGETQY

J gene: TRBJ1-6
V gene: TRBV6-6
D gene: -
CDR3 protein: ASSPRWGNSPLH